Listed here are 30 T cell receptor beta chains from one sample, sequenced in a study of T cell responses to AZD1222 COVID-19 vaccine. The repertoire was sequenced with immunoSEQ multiplex PCR; TCRdb's copy has only in-frame clones and lacks some. The table includes about 150,000 clones, less than 95% detected once. The input for sequencing was peripheral blood, taken 28 days after the second AZD1222 dose. These TCRs come from an adult who received the AZD1222 COVID-19 vaccine.

The V call is TRBV4-1, the J call TRBJ2-3; 13 bases map to TRBD2. J lost 0 bases, V lost 4 bases, and 4 bases had no gene match. Germline CDR1 and CDR2: MGHRA and YSYEKL. This CDR3 is 17 amino acids long. The DNA for the CDR3 is TGCGCCAGCAGCCCGCGGGGACTAGCGGGGAGCACAGATACGCAGTATTTT. It translates to CASSPRGLAGSTDTQYF.

The rearrangement joins TRBV19 to TRBJ1-6; TRBD1 matches 8 bases. The V gene's germline CDR1 is LNHDA and CDR2 SQIVND (reference sequence). CDR3 length equals 17 residues. V lost 6 bases, J lost 0 bases, and 7 bases stayed unmatched. The CDR3 here is CASSTGQDFSYNSPLHF. CDR3 bases: TGTGCCAGTAGCACGGGACAGGACTTCTCCTATAATTCACCCCTCCACTTT.

V gene TRBV10-1 combines with J gene TRBJ2-1, with 10 bases lining up with TRBD2. From germline, CDR1 is WNHNN and CDR2 SYGVQD (reference sequence). The CDR3 is 15 residues long. The ends lost 6 bases at V and 5 bases at J; junction bases unmatched: 7. For the CDR3, the DNA is TGCGCCAGCAGCGGCGGACTAGCGGTCCACAATGAGCAGTTCTTC. It translates to CASSGGLAVHNEQFF.

The chain carries TRBV27 and TRBJ1-5, with no clear D. The CDR3 totals 13 residues. The ends were cut back, 2 bases at V and 7 bases at J, with 9 bases in the middle. Germline V gene sequence: CDR1 MNHEY, CDR2 SMNVEV (reference sequence). The DNA of the CDR3 is TGTGCCAGCAGTTTACGGGAATCCCAGCCCCAGCATTTT. Translated: CASSLRESQPQHF.

This clone was observed a single time. This chain links TRBV27 with TRBJ1-4; 8 nucleotides line up with TRBD1. The germline gives CDR1 MNHEY, CDR2 SMNVEV (reference sequence). Losses at the gene ends were 5 bases for V and 8 bases for J; bases not matched to a gene: 10. The CDR3 is 15 residues long. CDR3 sequence: CASSPSGHRGEKLFF. Here the CDR3 DNA reads TGTGCCAGCAGTCCCTCCGGGCACAGGGGGGAAAAACTGTTTTTT.

The chain combines TRBV6-1 with TRBJ2-7; 8 bases are a match to TRBD1. The trim removed 3 bases at V and 5 bases at J, leaving 3 bases unmatched. Per the germline V gene, CDR1 is MNHNS and CDR2 is SASEGT. The length of the CDR3 is 13 residues. CDR3 amino acids: CASSDRGLNEQYF. For the CDR3, the DNA is TGTGCCAGCAGTGACAGGGGGCTGAACGAGCAGTACTTC.

This chain's CDR3 is CASSQDPGRHYGYTF. For the CDR3, the DNA is TGTGCCAGCAGCCAAGATCCAGGCCGGCACTATGGCTACACCTTC. The chain carries TRBV3-1 (or the pseudogene TRBV3-2) and TRBJ1-2; D unclear. CDR1 is LGHDT and CDR2 is YNNKEL in the germline V gene (reference sequence). The CDR3 totals 15 residues. The germline V and J ends were trimmed by 0 bases and 3 bases, with 11 bases remaining between them.

The genes are TRBV6-2 or TRBV6-3 and TRBJ2-7, with TRBD1 as a possible D gene (5 bases). The CDR3 length is 13 residues. Germline loops: CDR1 MNHEY, CDR2 SVGEGT. Trimming removed 6 bases at V and 6 bases at J, with 15 bases between. The CDR3, as DNA: TGTGCCAGCAGACCTCAGGGTCTGGGCGAGCAGTACTTC. Translation gives CASRPQGLGEQYF.

The CDR3 loop reads CASNRGSTNEKLFF. For the CDR3, the DNA is TGTGCCAGCAATAGGGGGTCGACTAATGAAAAACTGTTTTTT. The V call is TRBV28, the J call TRBJ1-4; D is possibly TRBD1 (6 bases). Germline V gives CDR1 MDHEN, CDR2 SYDVKM. This CDR3 region has 14 residues. Trimming removed 7 bases at V and 2 bases at J, with 11 bases between.

The rearrangement joins TRBV2 to TRBJ1-6; weak D call: TRBD1 (6 bases). The CDR3 totals 13 residues. CDR1 and CDR2 (germline): SNHLY, FYNNEI. V lost 3 bases, J lost 7 bases, and 7 bases lay in between. CDR3 DNA sequence: TGTGCCAGCAGTGAGCAGGGGAATTCACCCCTCCACTTT. It encodes CASSEQGNSPLHF.

The chain links TRBV4-3 to TRBJ2-1; 14 bases map to TRBD2. CDR1 is LGHNA and CDR2 is YSLEER in the germline V gene. V lost 0 bases to trimming and J lost 4 bases; unmatched junction nucleotides: 8. CDR3 length: 19 residues. CDR3 nucleotides: TGCGCCAGCAGCCAAGATCTCCCCCGGACTAGCGGGGGGTACAATGAGCAGTTCTTC. Its protein is CASSQDLPRTSGGYNEQFF.

The rearrangement joins TRBV7-9 to TRBJ1-4; 8 bases map to TRBD1. CDR1 and CDR2 from the germline V gene are SEHNR and FQNEAQ (reference sequence). Trimming removed 4 bases from V and 1 base from J; junction bases left unmatched: 2. The CDR3 runs to 15 residues. This CDR3 reads CASSSRGRTNEKLFF. CDR3 coding DNA: TGTGCCAGCAGCTCCAGGGGGCGAACTAATGAAAAACTGTTTTTT. Drawing the rest from reference TRBV7-9 and TRBJ1-4, the complete variable domain is DTGVSQNPRHKITKRGQNVTFRCDPISEHNRLYWYRQTLGQGPEFLTYFQNEAQLEKSRLLSDRFSAERPKGSFSTLEIQRTEQGDSAMYLCASSSRGRTNEKLFFGSGTQLSVL.

This chain uses TRBV7-2 with TRBJ2-2; no clear D gene. Germline CDR1 is SGHTA and CDR2 is FQGNSA. The CDR3 runs 14 residues. The V end lost 4 bases, the J end lost 0 bases, and 6 bases lay between the germline ends. The CDR3 region is CASSSQPNTGELFF. The CDR3 DNA reads TGTGCCAGCAGCTCCCAACCGAACACCGGGGAGCTGTTTTTT.

The rearrangement uses TRBV27 and TRBJ1-6; D remains unclear. V was cut by 6 bases and J by 5 bases, with 8 bases left in between. Looked up from germline, CDR1 is MNHEY and CDR2 is SMNVEV (reference sequence). The CDR3 spans 13 residues. CDR3 amino acids: CASRSENNSPLHF. The CDR3 region has the DNA TGTGCCAGCAGGTCTGAGAATAATTCACCCCTCCACTTT.

The rearrangement links TRBV10-3 to TRBJ1-4, with D unresolved. From germline, CDR1 is ENHRY and CDR2 SYGVKD. V lost 2 bases and J 8 bases, leaving 12 bases between the germline ends. CDR3 length: 14 residues. For the CDR3, the DNA is TGTGCCATCAGTGAGAGCCGAGTCGGGGAAAAACTGTTTTTT. As protein: CAISESRVGEKLFF.

This chain connects TRBV27 to TRBJ1-5, with a tentative D call TRBD1 (5 bases). Germline CDR1 and CDR2: MNHEY and SMNVEV (reference sequence). V was cut by 1 base and J by 7 bases, with 20 bases left in between. The CDR3 consists of 17 residues. CDR3 nucleotides: TGTGCCAGCAGTTTATTTGGGGGTTCCTTCGGGGGACAGCCCCAGCATTTT. It translates to CASSLFGGSFGGQPQHF.

V usage is TRBV10-3 and J usage is TRBJ1-1, with D unresolved. CDR3 size: 16 residues. CDR1 and CDR2 (germline): ENHRY, SYGVKD. V gave up 8 bases and J gave up 1 base, with 20 bases separating them. The CDR3 is CAIGPSTQRPNTEAFF. CDR3 bases: TGTGCCATCGGACCCTCCACGCAGAGGCCGAACACTGAAGCTTTCTTT.

The genes are TRBV6-2 or TRBV6-3 and TRBJ2-4; 7 nucleotides align to TRBD1. The CDR3 sequence is 15 residues long. Germline V gene lookup returns CDR1 MNHEY and CDR2 SVGEGT. V shed 5 bases and J 3 bases; nucleotides not matched to a gene: 7. DNA of the CDR3: TGTGCCAGCAGTAGACAGGGCGGAGGCAAAAACATTCAGTACTTC. This encodes CASSRQGGGKNIQYF.

CDR3 residues: CASSPQYGYTF. The CDR3 bases are TGTGCCAGCAGCCCGCAATACGGCTACACCTTC. The genes are TRBV11-2 and TRBJ1-2; D not resolved. The V gene lost 5 bases and the J gene lost 8 bases, with 9 bases spanning the gap. The CDR3 is 11 amino acids. From germline, CDR1 is SGHAT and CDR2 FQNNGV.

In its sample, this clone was seen a few times. The chain employs TRBV6-5 and TRBJ2-1; D call uncertain. CDR1 MNHEY and CDR2 SVGAGI come from the germline V gene. The CDR3 is 12 residues long. The V end was cut by 0 bases, the J end by 6 bases, with 3 bases between. CDR3 loop: CASSYSANEQFF. The CDR3, as DNA: TGTGCCAGCAGTTACTCGGCCAATGAGCAGTTCTTC.

The V gene is TRBV11-1, the J gene TRBJ2-7, with D possibly called TRBD1 or TRBD2 (6 bases each). In germline, CDR1 is SGHAT, CDR2 FQDESV (reference sequence). The CDR3 spans 14 residues. V dropped 6 bases and J dropped 4 bases, with 16 bases sitting between them. The CDR3 here is CASSRGRLGYEQYF. The CDR3 DNA follows: TGTGCCAGCAGTCGGGGGCGTTTGGGTTACGAGCAGTACTTC.

This clone was observed a single time. The V and J genes are TRBV19 and TRBJ1-2; no firm D call. Per the germline V gene, CDR1 is LNHDA and CDR2 is SQIVND (reference sequence). CDR3 length: 12 residues. The V and J ends lost 6 bases and 1 base respectively, with 6 bases between them. The CDR3 protein is CASRILNYGYTF. As DNA, the CDR3 is TGTGCCAGTAGGATCCTTAACTATGGCTACACCTTC. Supplemented by reference TRBV19 and TRBJ1-2, the full variable domain reads DGGITQSPKYLFRKEGQNVTLSCEQNLNHDAMYWYRQDPGQGLRLIYYSQIVNDFQKGDIAEGYSVSREKKESFPLTVTSAQKNPTAFYLCASRILNYGYTFGSGTRLTVV.

The chain employs TRBV6-6 and TRBJ1-1; D not resolved. Germline V gene data show CDR1 as MNHNY and CDR2 as SVGAGI (reference sequence). Trimming took off 5 bases at V and 12 bases at J, with 22 bases between the two ends. CDR3 length: 14 amino acids. CDR3 residues: CASSDRTVAKRTFF. DNA of the CDR3: TGTGCCAGCAGTGATAGGACGGTCGCGAAGAGAACTTTCTTT.

This clone was counted only a few times. For the CDR3, the DNA is TGTGCCAGCAGCCCCCGGGACAGGGCAAACTATGGCTACACCTTC. It yields the protein CASSPRDRANYGYTF. The chain carries TRBV4-2 and TRBJ1-2, with 9 nucleotides matching TRBD1. The CDR3 has 15 amino acids. Germline V CDR1 and CDR2: LGHNA, YNFKEQ. After removal of 4 bases from V and 2 bases from J, the junction contained 5 bases not matched to a gene.

The chain joins TRBV6-5 to TRBJ1-1, with D perhaps matching TRBD1 (6 bases). V lost 6 bases to trimming and J lost 2 bases, with 16 bases between them. The CDR3 loop spans 15 amino acids. Per the germline V gene, CDR1 is MNHEY and CDR2 is SVGAGI. The CDR3 here is CASRQKGGFNTEAFF. In DNA, the CDR3 is TGTGCCAGCAGACAAAAAGGGGGTTTTAACACTGAAGCTTTCTTT.

The chain links TRBV6-2 or TRBV6-3 to TRBJ2-7, with 9 nucleotides matching TRBD1. V lost 5 bases, J lost 5 bases, and 7 bases stayed unmatched. The CDR3 covers 14 residues. Germline V gives CDR1 MNHEY, CDR2 SVGEGT. In DNA form, the CDR3 reads TGTGCCAGCAGTCCGGGACAGGGTAGTAACGAGCAGTACTTC. Translating gives CASSPGQGSNEQYF.

The chain employs TRBV27 and TRBJ1-1, with D perhaps TRBD1 (5 bases). Trimming cost V 3 bases and J 3 bases, with 23 bases left between them. In germline, CDR1 is MNHEY, CDR2 SMNVEV (reference sequence). The CDR3 runs to 18 residues. CDR3 in amino acids: CASSFNTPQPGLYTEAFF. The DNA of the CDR3 is TGTGCCAGCAGTTTCAATACCCCGCAACCGGGACTCTACACTGAAGCTTTCTTT.

This chain uses TRBV24-1 with TRBJ2-3; 12 bases fit TRBD2. In germline, CDR1 is KGHDR, CDR2 SFDVKD. The CDR3 covers 17 residues. V lost 1 base, J lost 8 bases, and 9 bases stayed unmatched. The CDR3 DNA reads as TGTGCCACCAGTGATTTCACCCGACTAGCGGGGGTGGGTACGCAGTATTTT. This codes for CATSDFTRLAGVGTQYF.

On this clone itself: Other nucleotide sequences from this sample produce the same CDR3. The chain carries TRBV20-1 and TRBJ2-7, with D maybe TRBD2 (5 bases). The CDR3 is made up of 11 amino acids. CDR1 and CDR2 from the germline V gene are DFQATT and SNEGSKA (reference sequence). The V and J ends lost 6 bases and 5 bases respectively, with 11 bases between them. Written as DNA, the CDR3 is TGCAGTGCCAGAAGCGGTCACGAGCAGTACTTC. Amino acid sequence: CSARSGHEQYF.

This chain joins TRBV6-5 and TRBJ1-3, with D uncertain. Trimming shortened V by 6 bases and J by 2 bases, and 11 bases separated the two germline ends. The length of the CDR3 is 14 residues. CDR1 is MNHEY, CDR2 SVGAGI, per germline. The CDR3 sequence: CASSRAITGNTIYF. For the CDR3, the DNA is TGTGCCAGCAGCCGGGCGATAACTGGAAACACCATATATTTT.